This TCR beta chain was observed in a study of cytomegalovirus exposure and HLA in healthy donors. Study-wide points: The study listed 150 to 200 cytomegalovirus-associated TCR beta chains. Presence/absence analyses took donor sequencing depth as roughly uniform.

A note on this clone: Its antigen is currently unknown.

This CDR3 is 11 amino acids long. Trimming removed 5 bases at V and 4 bases at J, with 5 bases between. CDR1 and CDR2 from the germline V gene are MGHDK and SYGVNS. The primer mix had 60 Vbeta and 13 Jbeta primers. The method was immunoSEQ multiplex PCR; TCRdb's version includes in-frame clones alone and lacks a portion of them. The table includes roughly 66,000 clones, about 80% detected once. The TCR sequence derives from a man in his forties or fifties in good health and CMV-seronegative. V and J are TRBV25-1 and TRBJ1-1; D is unresolved. Sample: PBMCs. The CDR3 loop is CASSFITEAFF. CDR3 coding DNA: TGTGCCAGCAGTTTCATCACTGAAGCTTTCTTT.